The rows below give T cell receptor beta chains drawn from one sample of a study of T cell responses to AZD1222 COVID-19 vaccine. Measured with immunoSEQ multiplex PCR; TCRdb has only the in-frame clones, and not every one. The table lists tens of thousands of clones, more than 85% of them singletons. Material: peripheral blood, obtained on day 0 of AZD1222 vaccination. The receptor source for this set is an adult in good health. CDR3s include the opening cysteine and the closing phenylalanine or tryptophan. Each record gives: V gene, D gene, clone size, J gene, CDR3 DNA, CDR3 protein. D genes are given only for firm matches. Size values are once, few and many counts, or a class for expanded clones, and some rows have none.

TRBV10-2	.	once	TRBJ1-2	TGCGCCAGCAGTGAGTCAGAGGGGCCCTATGGCTACACCTTC	CASSESEGPYGYTF
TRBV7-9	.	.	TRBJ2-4	TGTGCCAGCAGCTTAGAAACAGTCCTAGCCAAAAACATTCAGTACTTC	CASSLETVLAKNIQYF
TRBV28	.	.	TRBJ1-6	TGTGCCAGCAGTTTATTGAAGAATTCACCCCTCCACTTT	CASSLLKNSPLHF
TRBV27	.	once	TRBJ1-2	TGTGCCAGCAGTCCGAGGGCAGCTAACTATGGCTACACCTTC	CASSPRAANYGYTF
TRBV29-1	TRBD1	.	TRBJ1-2	TGCAGCGTTGATTTTTTGGGACAGGGGGACTATGGCTACACCTTC	CSVDFLGQGDYGYTF
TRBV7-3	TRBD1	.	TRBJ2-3	TGTGCCAGCAGCGCACTAACAGGGGGAAGCACAGATACGCAGTATTTT	CASSALTGGSTDTQYF
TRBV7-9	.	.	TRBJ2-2	TGTGCCAGCAGCTTAGTAGGGTGGCCCGGGGAGCTGTTTTTT	CASSLVGWPGELFF
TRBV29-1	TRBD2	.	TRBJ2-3	TGCAGCGTTGAAAATCGCCTAGCGGGAGTCCCAGATACGCAGTATTTT	CSVENRLAGVPDTQYF
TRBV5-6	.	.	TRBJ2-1	TGTGCCAGCAGTCTCGTGGATCGTTACAATGAGCAGTTCTTC	CASSLVDRYNEQFF
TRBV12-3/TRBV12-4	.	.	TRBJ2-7	TGTGCCAGCAGATCCGACGGCACCTACGAGCAGTACTTC	CASRSDGTYEQYF
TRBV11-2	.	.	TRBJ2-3	TGTGCCAGCAGCTTATGGCTACCGAGCACAGATACGCAGTATTTT	CASSLWLPSTDTQYF
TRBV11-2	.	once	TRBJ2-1	TGTGCCAGCACTTGGGGGCTAGCGAACAATGAGCAGTTCTTC	CASTWGLANNEQFF
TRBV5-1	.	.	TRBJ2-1	TGCGCCAGCAGCTTGGAAGGACTCTACAATGAGCAGTTCTTC	CASSLEGLYNEQFF
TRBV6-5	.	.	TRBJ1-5	TGTGCCAGCAGTTACGCCGGACATGGTCAGCCCCAGCATTTT	CASSYAGHGQPQHF
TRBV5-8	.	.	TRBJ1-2	TGTGCCAGCAGCTTGCCGGGAGCCGACCCCTATGGCTACACCTTC	CASSLPGADPYGYTF
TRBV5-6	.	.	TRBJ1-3	TGTGCCAGCAGCTTGGTTGGAGTTGGAAACACCATATATTTT	CASSLVGVGNTIYF
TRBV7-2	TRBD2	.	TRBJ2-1	TGTGCCAGCAGCTTATGGTCGGGGGGATCCTACAATGAGCAGTTCTTC	CASSLWSGGSYNEQFF
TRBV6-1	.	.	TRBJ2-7	TGTGCCAGCAGTGAATGGGGTAGCGGCGAGCAGTACTTC	CASSEWGSGEQYF
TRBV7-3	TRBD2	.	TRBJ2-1	TGTGCCAGCAGCTTAGATGGGGGGGCCTACAATGAGCAGTTCTTC	CASSLDGGAYNEQFF
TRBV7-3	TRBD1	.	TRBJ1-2	TGTGCCAGCAGCGTCACCGGGACAGGGAACTATGGCTACACCTTC	CASSVTGTGNYGYTF
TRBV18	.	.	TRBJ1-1	TGTGCCAGCTCCCCCCAGGCGAACACTGAAGCTTTCTTT	CASSPQANTEAFF
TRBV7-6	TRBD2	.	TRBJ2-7	TGTGCCAGCAGCCTCGGACTAGAGGACGAGCAGTACTTC	CASSLGLEDEQYF
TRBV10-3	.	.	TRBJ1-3	TGTGCCATCAGTGATAGCCTCATCTCTGGAAACACCATATATTTT	CAISDSLISGNTIYF